Listed here are 27 T cell receptor beta chains from one sample, sequenced in a study of blood T cells in healthy people across ages. Alongside a J-beta primer mix, a sample-barcoded 5' primer served in a second PCR lasting about 6 to 11 cycles. TCRdb redid the calling of the 5' RACE reads with MiXCR, one entry per CDR3 protein. The sample records 910,000 or so distinct CDR3 sequences, roughly half being singletons. The sample comprised blood. The receptors originated from a woman aged 60-75 years in good health.

This clonotype was seen only a few times. The chain combines TRBV4-2 with TRBJ2-1; 11 nucleotides align to TRBD2. The CDR3 length is 17 residues. Losses at the gene ends were 0 bases for V and 7 bases for J; bases not matched to a gene: 8. The germline V gene has CDR1 LGHNA and CDR2 YNFKEQ. CDR3 coding DNA: TGTGCCAGCAGCCAAGAGTCACTAGCGGGAGTTAGAAATGAGCAGTTCTTC. Amino acid sequence: CASSQESLAGVRNEQFF.

The chain carries TRBV12-3 or TRBV12-4 and TRBJ1-5, with a weak D call TRBD1 (5 bases). V lost 3 bases, J lost 4 bases, and 13 bases lay in between. The length of the CDR3 is 15 residues. The CDR3 region is CASSLGLGINQPQHF. CDR3 DNA: TGTGCCAGCAGTTTGGGACTAGGGATTAATCAGCCCCAGCATTTT.

V is TRBV6-2 or TRBV6-3 and J is TRBJ2-3; weak D call: TRBD1 (6 bases). The CDR3 is 15 residues long. Germline-derived CDR1 and CDR2 are MNHEY and SVGEGT. The DNA of the CDR3 is TGTGCAACCGAGGGGGACATCGGAGACACAGATACGCAGTATTTT. As protein: CATEGDIGDTDTQYF.

The table lists this clonotype with a count of one. V is TRBV7-2 and J is TRBJ2-7, with 7 bases that match TRBD1. The ends lost 3 bases at V and 10 bases at J; junction bases unmatched: 9. Germline V gene data show CDR1 as SGHTA and CDR2 as FQGNSA. The CDR3 spans 13 residues. CDR3 residues: CASSFRGPEAQYF. CDR3 nucleotides: TGTGCCAGCAGCTTTAGGGGGCCTGAGGCCCAGTACTTC. The whole variable domain, remainder taken from reference TRBV7-2 and TRBJ2-7, is GAGVSQSPSNKVTEKGKDVELRCDPISGHTALYWYRQSLGQGLEFLIYFQGNSAPDKSGLPSDRFSAERTGGSVSTLTIQRTQQEDSAVYLCASSFRGPEAQYFGPGTRLTVT.

About this clonotype: One end of the junction does not line up with germline, which may come from a read error. V is TRBV12-3 or TRBV12-4 and J is TRBJ2-3; 11 bases are a match to TRBD2. The CDR3 spans 16 residues. CDR3 coding DNA: TGTGCCAGCAGTTTACTAGCGGGAGGTAGCACAGATGCGCAATATTTT. Translation: CASSLLAGGSTDAQYF.

This clonotype was detected a few times. A much larger clone is a single base away; this may be a read error. The CDR3 loop is CASSQDPGRGSTDTQYF. The CDR3 DNA is TGCGCCAGCAGCCAAGACCCAGGGCGGGGTAGCACAGATACGCAGTATTTT. The chain is built from TRBV4-3 and TRBJ2-3, with D possibly TRBD2 on 6 matching bases. CDR3 length: 17 amino acids. Trimming took off 0 bases at V and 0 bases at J, with 13 bases between the two ends. From germline, CDR1 is LGHNA and CDR2 YSLEER.

This chain joins TRBV5-1 and TRBJ2-3, with D perhaps TRBD1 (6 bases). In germline, CDR1 is SGHRS, CDR2 YFSETQ. Trimming removed 4 bases at V and 4 bases at J, with 22 bases between. CDR3 length: 17 residues. CDR3 loop: CASSRLGVRGVSDTQYF. CDR3 in DNA: TGCGCCAGCAGCCGACTTGGGGTCAGGGGTGTCTCAGATACGCAGTATTTT.

The CDR3 DNA sequence: TGTGCCAGCAGTTCCCAGACTAGCGGGGGTATTGAGACCCAGTACTTC. Translated: CASSSQTSGGIETQYF. The chain joins TRBV7-2 to TRBJ2-5, with 12 bases lining up with TRBD2. The CDR3 length is 16 residues. Trimming cost V 6 bases and J 5 bases; bases outside gene matches: 10. CDR1 is SGHTA and CDR2 is FQGNSA in the germline V gene.

The chain carries TRBV12-3 or TRBV12-4 and TRBJ2-2, with D possibly being TRBD2 (6 bases). The CDR3 has 16 residues. V was clipped by 3 bases and J by 4 bases, with 15 bases between them. DNA for the CDR3: TGTGCCAGCAGTTTGGAGGGTGGTCAGCCCACCGGGGAGCTGTTTTTT. Translating it yields CASSLEGGQPTGELFF.

This chain connects TRBV4-1 to TRBJ2-3; the D gene is possibly TRBD2 (6 bases). Trimming stripped 3 bases from V and 0 bases from J, with 19 bases between. The CDR3 contains 18 residues. CDR1 MGHRA and CDR2 YSYEKL come from the germline V gene. CDR3 sequence reads: CASSQGGRAEASTDTQYF. CDR3 nucleotide sequence: TGCGCCAGCAGCCAGGGAGGAAGAGCGGAAGCTAGCACAGATACGCAGTATTTT.

The V gene is TRBV28, the J gene TRBJ2-7, with D unresolved. Germline-derived CDR1 and CDR2 are MDHEN and SYDVKM. Trimming pared 6 bases from V and 3 bases from J, leaving 12 bases between. The CDR3 totals 13 residues. CDR3 amino acids: CASRAPDGYEQYF. CDR3 nucleotides: TGTGCCAGCAGAGCCCCGGACGGCTACGAGCAGTACTTC.

The rearrangement uses TRBV20-1 and TRBJ2-5, with D possibly matching TRBD2 (6 bases). CDR1 and CDR2 from the germline V gene are DFQATT and SNEGSKA (reference sequence). The CDR3 loop spans 12 amino acids. V dropped 4 bases and J dropped 11 bases, with 17 bases sitting between them. CDR3 sequence (DNA): TGCAGTGCTACGGAACAGCGGGTCGGGCAGTACTTC. Protein sequence: CSATEQRVGQYF.

This clonotype was counted a single time. Being one base from a much bigger clone, this may be a read error. V gene TRBV28 combines with J gene TRBJ2-7; D unresolved. Germline CDR1 MDHEN, CDR2 SYDVKM. The CDR3 loop spans 14 amino acids. This CDR3 reads CVSSLGRNSYEQYF. The CDR3, as DNA: TGTGTCAGCAGTTTAGGGCGGAACTCCTACGAGCAGTACTTC.

Concerning this clonotype itself: Sequence at one end of the junction differs from germline and may be a read error. CDR3 in DNA: TGCAGTGCTAGAGTGGGCGGGTCTTACAAGGAGCAGTTCTTC. This sequence encodes CSARVGGSYKEQFF. The rearrangement uses TRBV20-1 and TRBJ2-1, with a weak D call TRBD2 (5 bases). The CDR3 has 14 residues. Germline V CDR1 and CDR2: DFQATT, SNEGSKA (reference sequence).

The table lists this clonotype with a count of one. The CDR3 region is CASRAGGRNTIYF. CDR3 nucleotide sequence: TGTGCCAGCAGAGCAGGGGGACGAAACACCATATATTTT. V usage is TRBV2 and J usage is TRBJ1-3; 7 bases align to TRBD1. V was pared by 6 bases and J by 5 bases, with 4 bases of the junction left unmatched. CDR3 length: 13 amino acids. Germline assignment: CDR1 SNHLY and CDR2 FYNNEI.

This chain connects TRBV10-3 to TRBJ1-2, with 9 bases fitting TRBD1. The CDR3 is 14 residues long. J gave up 3 bases and V 6 bases, and 5 bases lay outside the gene matches. CDR1 is ENHRY, CDR2 SYGVKD, per germline. The CDR3 DNA sequence: TGTGCCATCAGCGCGGGACAGGGTGACTATGGCTACACCTTC. This sequence encodes CAISAGQGDYGYTF.

This chain links TRBV7-2 with TRBJ1-5; D not resolved. This CDR3 is built from 13 residues. CDR1 SGHTA and CDR2 FQGNSA come from the germline V gene. Deletions cut 5 bases from V and 11 bases from J, with 16 bases between. CDR3 loop: CASSPFGGSSQHF. CDR3 nucleotides: TGTGCCAGCAGCCCATTCGGAGGTTCGTCCCAGCATTTT.

This clonotype was picked up one time. This rearrangement joins TRBV7-2 to TRBJ2-3; 7 bases agree with TRBD2. The germline V gene encodes CDR1 SGHTA and CDR2 FQGNSA. The CDR3 loop spans 17 amino acids. With 5 bases clipped from V and 2 bases from J, the junction kept 13 bases outside the gene matches. Written as DNA, the CDR3 is TGTGCCAGCAGCCCCTCGCCGGGACTAACACCCACAGATACGCAGTATTTT. Its translation: CASSPSPGLTPTDTQYF.

This chain uses TRBV27 with TRBJ2-1, with D possibly being TRBD1 (6 bases). V was shortened by 2 bases and J by 4 bases, with 18 bases between the two germline ends. The CDR3 totals 17 residues. CDR1 and CDR2 (germline): MNHEY, SMNVEV (reference sequence). CDR3 region: CASSLEAGAYVYNEQFF. In DNA, the CDR3 is TGTGCCAGCAGTTTAGAGGCAGGGGCGTATGTATACAATGAGCAGTTCTTC.

Of note for this clonotype: One end of the junction varies from germline; a read error may be responsible. The chain joins TRBV2 to TRBJ2-2; tentative D call: TRBD1 (7 bases). Germline values: CDR1 SNHLY, CDR2 FYNNEI. There are 15 residues in the CDR3. CDR3 nucleotides: TGTGCCTGCAGTGAGGAGGGGGCGAGGACCGGGGAGCTGTTTTTT. This translates into CACSEEGARTGELFF.

This sequence joins TRBV20-1 and TRBJ1-6, with D tentatively TRBD1 (6 bases). Looked up from germline, CDR1 is DFQATT and CDR2 is SNEGSKA (reference sequence). The CDR3 covers 17 residues. The germline V and J ends were trimmed by 0 bases and 6 bases, with 18 bases remaining between them. The CDR3 spells CSARDRDRDNINSPLHF. Written as DNA, the CDR3 is TGCAGTGCTAGAGATCGGGACCGGGACAATATTAATTCACCCCTCCACTTT.

This chain uses TRBV28 with TRBJ2-5; 11 nucleotides match TRBD2. The CDR3 length is 20 residues. The ends lost 2 bases at V and 11 bases at J; junction bases unmatched: 25. Germline loops: CDR1 MDHEN, CDR2 SYDVKM. This chain's CDR3 is CASSLRVVGSGLAEYNEQYF. The CDR3 DNA reads as TGTGCCAGCAGTTTAAGGGTGGTCGGGTCGGGACTAGCGGAGTACAATGAGCAGTACTTC.

The V call is TRBV6-5, the J call TRBJ2-3; 7 bases are shared with TRBD2. V was clipped by 7 bases and J by 3 bases; unmatched bases: 10. This CDR3 has 15 amino acids. Germline CDR1 reads MNHEY; CDR2 reads SVGAGI. CDR3 in amino acids: CASKRGLGETDTQYF. DNA for the CDR3: TGTGCCAGCAAGAGAGGACTAGGGGAAACAGATACGCAGTATTTT.

The J gene is TRBJ1-2, the V gene TRBV2; D is unresolved. In germline, CDR1 is SNHLY, CDR2 FYNNEI. V was trimmed by 6 bases and J by 8 bases, leaving 19 bases between them. This CDR3 has 14 residues. In DNA, the CDR3 is TGTGCCAGCAGCCGCGGGATAAGCGCTGGAGGCTACACCTTC. Amino acids: CASSRGISAGGYTF.

The chain couples TRBV5-1 to TRBJ2-1, with TRBD2 identical over 9 bases. There are 16 residues in the CDR3. With V trimmed by 4 bases and J by 3 bases, 8 bases remained unmatched. Germline CDR1 is SGHRS and CDR2 is YFSETQ. The CDR3 region is CASSPPWTSDYNEQFF. The CDR3 DNA follows: TGCGCCAGCAGCCCACCGTGGACTAGCGACTACAATGAGCAGTTCTTC.

This clonotype was observed a handful of times. The chain combines TRBV20-1 with TRBJ2-7; D gene uncertain. V was cut by 1 base and J by 5 bases, with 15 bases left in between. The CDR3 contains 14 residues. Germline V lookup: CDR1 DFQATT, CDR2 SNEGSKA (reference sequence). The CDR3 spells CSARGLAFVHEQYF. The CDR3 region has the DNA TGCAGTGCTAGAGGGCTGGCTTTTGTCCACGAGCAGTACTTC.

V is TRBV30 and J is TRBJ1-6; 7 positions match TRBD1. This CDR3 has 16 residues. The V segment lost 1 base and the J segment 6 bases; nucleotides outside the gene matches: 9. Germline V gene sequence: CDR1 GTSNPN, CDR2 SVGIG (reference sequence). The CDR3 spells CAWSAQAGGRNSPLHF. The CDR3 bases are TGTGCCTGGAGTGCTCAGGCAGGGGGTCGTAATTCACCCCTCCACTTT.